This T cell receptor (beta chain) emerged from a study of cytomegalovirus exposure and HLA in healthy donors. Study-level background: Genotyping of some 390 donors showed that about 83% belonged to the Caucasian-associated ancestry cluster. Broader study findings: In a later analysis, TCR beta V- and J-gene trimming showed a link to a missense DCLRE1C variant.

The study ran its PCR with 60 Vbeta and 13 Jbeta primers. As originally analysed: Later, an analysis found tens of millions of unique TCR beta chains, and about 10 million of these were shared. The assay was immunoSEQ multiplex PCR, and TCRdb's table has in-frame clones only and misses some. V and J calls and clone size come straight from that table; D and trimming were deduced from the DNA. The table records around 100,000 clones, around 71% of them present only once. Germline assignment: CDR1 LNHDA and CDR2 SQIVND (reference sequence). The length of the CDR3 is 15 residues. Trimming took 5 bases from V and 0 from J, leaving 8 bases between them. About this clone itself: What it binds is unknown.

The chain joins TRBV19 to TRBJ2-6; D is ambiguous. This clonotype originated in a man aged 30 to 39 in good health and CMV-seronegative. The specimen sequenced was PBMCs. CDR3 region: CASSDGVSGANVLTF. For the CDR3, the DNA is TGTGCCAGTAGTGACGGAGTCTCTGGGGCCAACGTCCTGACTTTC.